These 31 T cell receptor beta chains were sequenced from one sample in a study of T cell responses to AZD1222 COVID-19 vaccine. This table comes from immunoSEQ multiplex PCR, and its TCRdb copy is limited to in-frame clones, with some not included. The table lists 250,000 to 300,000 clones, 94% of them singletons. The starting material was peripheral blood, obtained 28 days after the second AZD1222 dose. The receptors come from an adult who received the AZD1222 COVID-19 vaccine.

J is TRBJ2-5 and V is TRBV14; TRBD1 or TRBD2 may be the D gene (6 bases each). The germline V and J ends were trimmed by 0 bases and 7 bases, with 15 bases remaining between them. The CDR3 has 15 amino acids. Per the germline V gene, CDR1 is SGHDN and CDR2 is FVKESK. CDR3 nucleotide sequence: TGTGCCAGCAGCCAAGAGTATGGGGGGCTGGTGACCCAGTACTTC. Translation gives CASSQEYGGLVTQYF.

V is TRBV5-4 and J is TRBJ2-2, with no clear D. The CDR3 has 13 residues. Deletions cut 1 base from V and 4 bases from J, with 5 bases between. CDR1 and CDR2 (germline): SGHNT, YYREEE (reference sequence). In DNA form, the CDR3 reads TGTGCCAGCAGCTTGACGGGCACCGGGGAGCTGTTTTTT. Encoded protein: CASSLTGTGELFF.

This clone came up once. The CDR3 region has the DNA TGCGCCAGCAGCCAAGGGCAGGATAGCTCCTACGAGCAGTACTTC. This codes for CASSQGQDSSYEQYF. This chain links TRBV4-3 with TRBJ2-7, with D uncertain. This CDR3 region has 15 residues. CDR1 and CDR2 from the germline V gene are LGHNA and YSLEER. Trimming took 1 base from V and 0 from J, leaving 10 bases between them.

V is TRBV2 and J is TRBJ1-2; D unclear. V was trimmed by 6 bases and J by 3 bases, leaving 5 bases between them. Germline CDR1 is SNHLY and CDR2 is FYNNEI. The CDR3 extends over 11 amino acids. The CDR3, as DNA: TGTGCCAGCAGACCGTACTATGGCTACACCTTC. Protein sequence: CASRPYYGYTF.

This chain links TRBV13 with TRBJ2-7, with a possible D match to TRBD2 (6 bases). CDR1 and CDR2 (germline): PRHDT, FYEKMQ (reference sequence). The germline V and J ends were trimmed by 5 bases and 0 bases, with 11 bases remaining between them. CDR3 size: 14 residues. CDR3 nucleotide sequence: TGTGCCAGCAGCCCAGGGACTGTCTCCTACGAGCAGTACTTC. Protein: CASSPGTVSYEQYF.

The chain has TRBV5-1 and TRBJ1-3, with 10 bases fitting TRBD1. The CDR3 covers 16 residues. Germline lookup yields CDR1 SGHRS and CDR2 YFSETQ. J was trimmed by 3 bases and V by 4 bases; bases with no gene match: 7. CDR3 bases: TGCGCCAGCAGCATGTCCGGGACAGGGGTTGGAAACACCATATATTTT. The encoded protein is CASSMSGTGVGNTIYF.

The rearrangement uses TRBV2 and TRBJ1-5; TRBD1 might be the D (6 bases). The CDR3 is 14 amino acids. Per the germline V gene, CDR1 is SNHLY and CDR2 is FYNNEI. Trimming cost V 3 bases and J 4 bases, with 10 bases left between them. CDR3: CASSDSRGNQPQHF. As DNA, the CDR3 is TGTGCCAGCAGTGATAGCAGGGGTAATCAGCCCCAGCATTTT. The whole variable domain, remainder taken from reference TRBV2 and TRBJ1-5, is EPEVTQTPSHQVTQMGQEVILRCVPISNHLYFYWYRQILGQKVEFLVSFYNNEISEKSEIFDDQFSVERPDGSNFTLKIRSTKLEDSAMYFCASSDSRGNQPQHFGDGTRLSIL.

The genes are TRBV28 and TRBJ2-7; TRBD1 might be the D (5 bases). Germline assignment: CDR1 MDHEN and CDR2 SYDVKM. This CDR3 spans 15 amino acids. V was trimmed by 6 bases and J by 0 bases, leaving 15 bases between them. CDR3 amino acids: CASRPRGHSSYEQYF. The DNA for the CDR3 is TGTGCCAGCAGGCCTAGGGGCCATAGCTCCTACGAGCAGTACTTC.

This clone was detected ten times or more. V gene TRBV19 combines with J gene TRBJ2-2, with TRBD2 matching over 10 bases. From germline, CDR1 is LNHDA and CDR2 SQIVND (reference sequence). V gave up 5 bases and J gave up 5 bases; unmatched junction bases: 5. The CDR3 totals 15 residues. CDR3 loop: CASSRQAGGTGELFF. CDR3 coding DNA: TGTGCCAGTAGTCGACAAGCGGGGGGGACCGGGGAGCTGTTTTTT. Looking up the rest from reference TRBV19 and TRBJ2-2 gives the full variable domain: DGGITQSPKYLFRKEGQNVTLSCEQNLNHDAMYWYRQDPGQGLRLIYYSQIVNDFQKGDIAEGYSVSREKKESFPLTVTSAQKNPTAFYLCASSRQAGGTGELFFGEGSRLTVL.

The rearrangement joins TRBV7-2 to TRBJ1-1; TRBD1 matches 10 bases. The CDR3 is 15 amino acids. After removal of 1 base from V and 5 bases from J, the junction contained 4 bases not matched to a gene. The germline V gene has CDR1 SGHTA and CDR2 FQGNSA. The CDR3 sequence is CASSLVTGQGTEAFF. The CDR3 DNA follows: TGTGCCAGCAGCTTAGTTACGGGACAGGGGACTGAAGCTTTCTTT.

This sequence joins TRBV10-3 and TRBJ2-7; no reliable D call. V shed 4 bases and J shed 2 bases, with 12 bases lying between them. The CDR3 runs 14 residues. Germline values: CDR1 ENHRY, CDR2 SYGVKD. The CDR3 nucleotides read TGTGCCATCAGTGTTTCGGAGAGGCCCTACGAGCAGTACTTC. Amino acids: CAISVSERPYEQYF.

This chain links TRBV9 with TRBJ1-6, with 9 bases that match TRBD1. J gave up 5 bases and V 3 bases, and 6 bases lay outside the gene matches. The CDR3 has 16 amino acids. Germline CDR1 SGDLS, CDR2 YYNGEE. The DNA of the CDR3 is TGTGCCAGCAGCGCGGTGGACAGGGGACATAATTCACCCCTCCACTTT. Translation gives CASSAVDRGHNSPLHF.

This sequence joins TRBV6-5 and TRBJ1-2; TRBD1 matches 7 bases. This CDR3 contains 15 residues. With V trimmed by 8 bases and J by 3 bases, 12 bases remained unmatched. The germline V gene has CDR1 MNHEY and CDR2 SVGAGI. CDR3 sequence (DNA): TGTGCCAGCGCCCCCGCCGGACAGGAGTACTATGGCTACACCTTC. The encoded protein is CASAPAGQEYYGYTF.

The chain is built from TRBV18 and TRBJ2-3; 7 positions agree with TRBD1. V lost 3 bases to trimming and J lost 2 bases; unmatched junction nucleotides: 8. In germline, CDR1 is KGHSH, CDR2 LQKENI. The CDR3 contains 16 residues. For the CDR3, the DNA is TGTGCCAGCTCACCTTCCCAGGGGGAAGACACAGATACGCAGTATTTT. Its translation is CASSPSQGEDTDTQYF.

The J gene is TRBJ1-5, the V gene TRBV19; TRBD1 is a possible D gene (5 bases). Trimming stripped 4 bases from V and 7 bases from J, with 14 bases between. Germline loops: CDR1 LNHDA, CDR2 SQIVND (reference sequence). This CDR3 spans 14 amino acids. CDR3 region: CASSSRVLGQPQHF. The DNA of the CDR3 is TGTGCCAGTAGTAGCAGGGTTTTGGGACAGCCCCAGCATTTT.

The chain joins TRBV23-1 to TRBJ2-1; a weak D match, TRBD1 (7 bases). TRBV23-1 is recorded as an ORF, its role being uncertain. The CDR3 spans 18 residues. Trimming shortened V by 6 bases and J by 5 bases, and 26 bases separated the two germline ends. CDR3 in DNA: TGCGCCAGCAGCCTAGACAGGGTCCCGACTAGAGTGGACAATGAGCAGTTCTTC. Translated, it gives CASSLDRVPTRVDNEQFF.

The rearrangement joins TRBV15 to TRBJ1-1; no firm D call. The CDR3 spans 15 residues. Trimming removed 1 base from V and 0 bases from J, with 9 bases in between. The V gene's germline CDR1 is LNHNV and CDR2 YYDKDF (reference sequence). The CDR3 nucleotides are TGTGCCACCAGCAGAGCGGCCGGAATGAACACTGAAGCTTTCTTT. It encodes CATSRAAGMNTEAFF. The full variable domain, with the rest looked up from reference TRBV15 and TRBJ1-1, is DAMVIQNPRYQVTQFGKPVTLSCSQTLNHNVMYWYQQKSSQAPKLLFHYYDKDFNNEADTPDNFQSRRPNTSFCFLDIRSPGLGDTAMYLCATSRAAGMNTEAFFGQGTRLTVV.

The CDR3 here is CASRAGLGKETQYF. The CDR3 DNA sequence: TGTGCCAGCAGGGCCGGACTGGGAAAAGAGACCCAGTACTTC. The chain joins TRBV6-6 to TRBJ2-5; D perhaps matches TRBD2 (5 bases). Trimming stripped 6 bases from V and 3 bases from J, with 14 bases between. The germline V gene encodes CDR1 MNHNY and CDR2 SVGAGI (reference sequence). This CDR3 spans 14 amino acids.

V gene TRBV4-2 combines with J gene TRBJ1-1; D remains unclear. This CDR3 region has 16 residues. The germline CDR1 and CDR2 sequences are LGHNA and YNFKEQ. Trimming removed 8 bases at V and 0 bases at J, with 19 bases between. This CDR3 is CASGFYSPGMNTEAFF. The CDR3 DNA is TGTGCCAGCGGATTCTACTCCCCGGGTATGAACACTGAAGCTTTCTTT.

This chain uses TRBV18 with TRBJ1-1; unclear D gene. Trimming took off 3 bases at V and 5 bases at J, with 13 bases between the two ends. Germline V CDR1 and CDR2: KGHSH, LQKENI. CDR3 length: 14 residues. In DNA form, the CDR3 reads TGTGCCAGCTCACCGACCTCGGTTGGGACTGAAGCTTTCTTT. As protein: CASSPTSVGTEAFF.

The chain carries TRBV3-1 (or the pseudogene TRBV3-2) and TRBJ1-5; the D is unclear. Per germline, CDR1 LGHDT and CDR2 YNNKEL (reference sequence). This CDR3 spans 14 amino acids. V lost 0 bases and J 5 bases, leaving 8 bases between the germline ends. CDR3 in DNA: TGTGCCAGCAGCCAAGAGCGGTCAGATCAGCCCCAGCATTTT. Its protein product is CASSQERSDQPQHF.

J is TRBJ1-6 and V is TRBV5-6; TRBD1 is a possible D gene (5 bases). The CDR3 runs to 13 residues. Looked up from germline, CDR1 is SGHDT and CDR2 is YYEEEE. V gave up 0 bases and J gave up 9 bases, with 7 bases separating them. The CDR3 protein is CASSLAGASPLHF. As DNA, the CDR3 is TGTGCCAGCAGCTTGGCCGGGGCTTCACCCCTCCACTTT.

This clone was observed once. The chain carries TRBV10-2 and TRBJ1-6, with no clear D. Between the trimmed V and J ends, which lost 8 bases and 12 bases, there was a span of 17 bases. The CDR3 spans 13 residues. Germline assignment: CDR1 WSHSY and CDR2 SAAADI. The CDR3 is CASLPGQRGPLHF. In DNA, the CDR3 is TGCGCCAGCCTACCGGGCCAACGAGGACCCCTCCACTTT.

The chain joins TRBV6-5 to TRBJ1-1; possible D gene TRBD1, 6 bases. Looked up from germline, CDR1 is MNHEY and CDR2 is SVGAGI. The ends were cut back, 5 bases at V and 8 bases at J, with 12 bases in the middle. There are 12 residues in the CDR3. The CDR3, as DNA: TGTGCCAGCAGTCTGACAGGCTGGGAAGCTTTCTTT. Amino acid sequence: CASSLTGWEAFF.

This sequence joins TRBV7-9 and TRBJ1-1; D is unresolved. V was trimmed by 5 bases and J by 5 bases, leaving 9 bases between them. CDR1 SEHNR and CDR2 FQNEAQ come from the germline V gene (reference sequence). This CDR3 region has 12 residues. The CDR3 bases are TGTGCCAGCAGCCAGAGACGGACTGAAGCTTTCTTT. Residues: CASSQRRTEAFF.

The genes are TRBV27 and TRBJ2-7; D gene ambiguous. Germline V gives CDR1 MNHEY, CDR2 SMNVEV (reference sequence). The CDR3 runs 13 residues. V dropped 6 bases and J dropped 2 bases, with 11 bases sitting between them. In nucleotides, the CDR3 is TGTGCCAGCAGAGCCCAGTTAGCCTACGAGCAGTACTTC. Amino acid sequence: CASRAQLAYEQYF.

The V call is TRBV4-3, the J call TRBJ1-3; D is unresolved. CDR1 and CDR2 from the germline V gene are LGHNA and YSLEER. V was cut by 0 bases and J by 5 bases, with 5 bases left in between. The CDR3 covers 13 residues. This CDR3 reads CASSQDRRNTIYF. In DNA form, the CDR3 reads TGCGCCAGCAGCCAAGATAGGAGAAACACCATATATTTT.

The chain employs TRBV19 and TRBJ1-2; possibly TRBD1 for D (5 bases). The V and J ends lost 5 bases and 2 bases respectively, with 15 bases between them. The germline V gene encodes CDR1 LNHDA and CDR2 SQIVND (reference sequence). The CDR3 is 15 residues long. The CDR3 reads CASSVDRGQNYGYTF. The CDR3 DNA sequence: TGTGCCAGTAGTGTGGATAGGGGCCAGAACTATGGCTACACCTTC.

The chain combines TRBV19 with TRBJ1-1, with D possibly being TRBD1 (5 bases). This CDR3 has 11 amino acids. Germline V gene data show CDR1 as LNHDA and CDR2 as SQIVND (reference sequence). Between the trimmed V and J ends, which lost 3 bases and 8 bases, there was a span of 7 bases. The CDR3 sequence is CASSIEGEAFF. As DNA, the CDR3 is TGTGCCAGTAGTATTGAGGGGGAAGCTTTCTTT.

The CDR3 protein is CASSPSGLIYNEQFF. The CDR3 nucleotides are TGCGCCAGCAGCCCTTCGGGACTTATTTACAATGAGCAGTTCTTC. The chain couples TRBV4-1 to TRBJ2-1; D is possibly TRBD2 (6 bases). The CDR3 extends over 15 amino acids. CDR1 is MGHRA, CDR2 YSYEKL, per germline. Deletions cut 4 bases from V and 4 bases from J, with 14 bases between.

V usage is TRBV7-8 and J usage is TRBJ2-7; D is uncertain. The CDR3 length is 16 residues. CDR1 SGHVS and CDR2 FQNEAQ come from the germline V gene. Trimming shortened V by 4 bases and J by 0 bases, and 16 bases separated the two germline ends. Here the CDR3 reads CASSSRSGRNSYEQYF. CDR3 nucleotides: TGTGCCAGCAGCTCCCGTTCCGGCAGAAACTCCTACGAGCAGTACTTC. The complete variable domain, with remaining parts taken from reference TRBV7-8 and TRBJ2-7, reads GAGVSQSPRYKVAKRGQDVALRCDPISGHVSLFWYQQALGQGPEFLTYFQNEAQLDKSGLPSDRFFAERPEGSVSTLKIQRTQQEDSAVYLCASSSRSGRNSYEQYFGPGTRLTVT.